Each of the 8 T cell receptor beta chains below was sequenced from the same sample in a study of T cell repertoires in cytomegalovirus infection. Their antigens are not known. MiXCR was run by TCRdb on the reads, yielding one entry per CDR3 protein. The sample includes approximately 990,000 distinct CDR3 sequences, approximately 30% of them seen just once. The sequencing used cultured CD8+ T cells from PBMCs, collected from culture after CMV antigen stimulation. Every receptor here comes from a human donor in good health (CMV status not recorded). Some clones in this sample may be carry-over from other donors' samples.

This clonotype was observed a few times. This chain links TRBV24-1 with TRBJ2-1, with D perhaps TRBD2 (6 bases). CDR1 is KGHDR, CDR2 SFDVKD, per germline. Trimming pared 5 bases from V and 3 bases from J, leaving 13 bases between. CDR3 length: 15 residues. The CDR3 region is CATSAGEGLYNEQFF. CDR3 DNA sequence: TGTGCCACCAGTGCGGGGGAAGGCCTCTACAATGAGCAGTTCTTC.

The J gene is TRBJ1-1, the V gene TRBV6-2 or TRBV6-3; D perhaps matches TRBD1 (6 bases). With 7 bases removed from V and 4 bases from J, the gap between germline ends came to 19 bases. Looked up from germline, CDR1 is MNHEY and CDR2 is SVGEGT. The CDR3 consists of 15 residues. The CDR3 region is CASNILQGPGTEAFF. The CDR3 coding sequence is TGTGCCAGCAACATATTACAGGGCCCCGGCACTGAAGCTTTCTTT.

This clonotype has at least ten counts. The CDR3, as DNA: TGTGCCAGCAGCTTGCAGGGAACCTATGGCTACACCTTC. Residues: CASSLQGTYGYTF. The rearrangement links TRBV7-2 to TRBJ1-2; tentative D call: TRBD1 (5 bases). V was clipped by 3 bases and J by 4 bases, with 9 bases between them. This CDR3 spans 13 amino acids. Per germline, CDR1 SGHTA and CDR2 FQGNSA. Drawing the rest from reference TRBV7-2 and TRBJ1-2, the complete variable domain is GAGVSQSPSNKVTEKGKDVELRCDPISGHTALYWYRQSLGQGLEFLIYFQGNSAPDKSGLPSDRFSAERTGGSVSTLTIQRTQQEDSAVYLCASSLQGTYGYTFGSGTRLTVV.

This clonotype was observed a few times. The V call is TRBV28, the J call TRBJ1-1; D possibly corresponds to TRBD1 (5 bases). CDR1 and CDR2 from the germline V gene are MDHEN and SYDVKM. This CDR3 region has 15 residues. V was cut by 1 base and J by 1 base, with 10 bases left in between. CDR3 region: CASSLFRQGNTEAFF. CDR3 in DNA: TGTGCCAGCAGTTTATTTCGGCAGGGGAACACTGAAGCTTTCTTT.

V and J are TRBV15 and TRBJ1-2; D possibly corresponds to TRBD1 (5 bases). Germline loops: CDR1 LNHNV, CDR2 YYDKDF (reference sequence). The CDR3 totals 14 residues. V was shortened by 0 bases and J by 3 bases, with 8 bases between the two germline ends. The CDR3 sequence: CATSRDRQYYGYTF. For the CDR3, the DNA is TGTGCCACCAGCAGAGATCGACAGTACTATGGCTACACCTTC.

The chain has TRBV19 and TRBJ2-7, with D possibly matching TRBD1 (5 bases). Germline V gene sequence: CDR1 LNHDA, CDR2 SQIVND (reference sequence). V gave up 8 bases and J gave up 5 bases, with 10 bases separating them. CDR3 size: 11 residues. The CDR3 loop reads CASGDSNEQYF. CDR3 DNA: TGTGCCAGTGGAGACAGTAACGAGCAGTACTTC.

This sequence joins TRBV2 and TRBJ1-5; D is perhaps TRBD1 (5 bases). Trimming cost V 3 bases and J 3 bases, with 6 bases left between them. The CDR3 contains 13 residues. The germline V gene has CDR1 SNHLY and CDR2 FYNNEI. The CDR3, as DNA: TGTGCCAGCAGTGACAGGGACAATCAGCCCCAGCATTTT. This translates into CASSDRDNQPQHF.

CDR3 region: CASSQDPGIGTEAFF. Here the CDR3 DNA reads TGCGCCAGCAGCCAAGATCCAGGGATTGGCACTGAAGCTTTCTTT. V and J are TRBV4-1 and TRBJ1-1; possible D gene TRBD1, 5 bases. Germline V gives CDR1 MGHRA, CDR2 YSYEKL. The CDR3 covers 15 residues. V dropped 0 bases and J dropped 4 bases, with 12 bases sitting between them.